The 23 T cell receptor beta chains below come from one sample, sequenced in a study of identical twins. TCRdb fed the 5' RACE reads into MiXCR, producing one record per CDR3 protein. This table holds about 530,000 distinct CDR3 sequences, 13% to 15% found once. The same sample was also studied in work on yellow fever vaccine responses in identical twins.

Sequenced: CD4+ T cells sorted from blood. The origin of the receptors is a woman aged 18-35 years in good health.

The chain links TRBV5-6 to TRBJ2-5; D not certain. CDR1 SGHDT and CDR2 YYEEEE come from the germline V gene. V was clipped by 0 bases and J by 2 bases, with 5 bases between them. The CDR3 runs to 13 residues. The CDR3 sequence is CASSLDEQETQYF. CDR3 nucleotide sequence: TGTGCCAGCAGCTTGGACGAACAAGAGACCCAGTACTTC.

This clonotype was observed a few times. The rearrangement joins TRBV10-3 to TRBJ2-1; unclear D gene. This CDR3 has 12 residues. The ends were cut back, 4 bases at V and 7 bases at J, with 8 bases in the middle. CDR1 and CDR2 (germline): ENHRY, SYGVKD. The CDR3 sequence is CAISVTRNEQFF. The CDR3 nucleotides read TGTGCCATCAGTGTCACCAGGAATGAGCAGTTCTTC.

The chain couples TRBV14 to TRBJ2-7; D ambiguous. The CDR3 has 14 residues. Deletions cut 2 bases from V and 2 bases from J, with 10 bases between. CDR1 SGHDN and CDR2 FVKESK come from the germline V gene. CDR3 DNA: TGTGCCAGCAGCCAAAACAGACTCCCCTACGAGCAGTACTTC. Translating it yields CASSQNRLPYEQYF.

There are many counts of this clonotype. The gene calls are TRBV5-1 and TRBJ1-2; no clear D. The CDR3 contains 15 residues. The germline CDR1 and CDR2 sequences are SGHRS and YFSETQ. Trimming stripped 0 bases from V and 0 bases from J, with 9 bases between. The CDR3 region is CASSLGPEANYGYTF. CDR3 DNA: TGCGCCAGCAGCTTGGGCCCTGAAGCTAACTATGGCTACACCTTC. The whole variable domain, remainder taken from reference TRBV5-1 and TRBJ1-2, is KAGVTQTPRYLIKTRGQQVTLSCSPISGHRSVSWYQQTPGQGLQFLFEYFSETQRNKGNFPGRFSGRQFSNSRSEMNVSTLELGDSALYLCASSLGPEANYGYTFGSGTRLTVV.

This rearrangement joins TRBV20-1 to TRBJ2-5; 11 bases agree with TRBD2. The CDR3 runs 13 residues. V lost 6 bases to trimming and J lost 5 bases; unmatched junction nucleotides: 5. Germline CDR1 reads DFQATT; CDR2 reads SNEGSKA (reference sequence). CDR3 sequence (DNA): TGCAGTGCCAAACTAGCGGGGGTTGAGACCCAGTACTTC. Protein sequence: CSAKLAGVETQYF.

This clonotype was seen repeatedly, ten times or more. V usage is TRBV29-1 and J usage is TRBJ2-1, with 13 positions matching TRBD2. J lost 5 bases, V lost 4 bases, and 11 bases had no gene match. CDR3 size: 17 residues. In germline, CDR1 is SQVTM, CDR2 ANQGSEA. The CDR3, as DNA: TGCAGCGTTGTACTAGCGGGAGGGTCGGGTAGCGACAATGAGCAGTTCTTC. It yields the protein CSVVLAGGSGSDNEQFF.

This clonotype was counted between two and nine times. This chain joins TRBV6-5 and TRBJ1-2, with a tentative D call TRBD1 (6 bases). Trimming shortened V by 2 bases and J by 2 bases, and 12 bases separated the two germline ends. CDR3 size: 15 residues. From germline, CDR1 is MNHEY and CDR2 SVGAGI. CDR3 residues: CASSYPGQLNYGYTF. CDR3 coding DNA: TGTGCCAGCAGTTACCCTGGACAGCTCAACTATGGCTACACCTTC.

The CDR3 coding sequence is TGCGCCAGCAGCTTGGTGCCGGGACCGATGAATGAGCAGTTCTTC. This gives the protein CASSLVPGPMNEQFF. The chain recombines TRBV5-1 with TRBJ2-1; D may match TRBD1 or TRBD2 (5 bases each). The CDR3 loop spans 15 amino acids. Germline V gene sequence: CDR1 SGHRS, CDR2 YFSETQ. V was clipped by 0 bases and J by 7 bases, with 14 bases between them.

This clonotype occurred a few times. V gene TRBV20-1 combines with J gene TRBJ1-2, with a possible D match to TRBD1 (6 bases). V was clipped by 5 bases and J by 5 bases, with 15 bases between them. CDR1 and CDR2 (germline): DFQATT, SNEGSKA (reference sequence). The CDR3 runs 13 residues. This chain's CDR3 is CSALVRTAYGYTF. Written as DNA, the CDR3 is TGCAGTGCTCTAGTTCGGACAGCATATGGCTACACCTTC.

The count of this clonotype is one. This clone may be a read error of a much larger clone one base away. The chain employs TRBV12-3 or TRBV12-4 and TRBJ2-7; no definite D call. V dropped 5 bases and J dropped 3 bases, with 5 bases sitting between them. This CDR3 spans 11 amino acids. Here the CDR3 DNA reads TGTGCCAGCAGTATCCGCTACGAGCAGTACTTC. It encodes CASSIRYEQYF.

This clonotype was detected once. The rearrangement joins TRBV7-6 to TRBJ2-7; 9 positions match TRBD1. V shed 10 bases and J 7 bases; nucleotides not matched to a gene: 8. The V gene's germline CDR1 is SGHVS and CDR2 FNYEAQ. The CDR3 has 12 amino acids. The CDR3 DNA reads TGTGCCACAATAAGACAGGGGGGGGAGCAGTACTTC. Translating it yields CATIRQGGEQYF.

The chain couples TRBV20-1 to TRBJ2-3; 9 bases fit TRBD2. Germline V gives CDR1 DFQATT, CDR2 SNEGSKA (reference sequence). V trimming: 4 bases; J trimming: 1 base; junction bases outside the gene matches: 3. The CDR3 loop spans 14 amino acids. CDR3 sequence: CSAIIAGGTDTQYF. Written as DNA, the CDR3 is TGCAGTGCTATAATAGCGGGGGGCACAGATACGCAGTATTTT.

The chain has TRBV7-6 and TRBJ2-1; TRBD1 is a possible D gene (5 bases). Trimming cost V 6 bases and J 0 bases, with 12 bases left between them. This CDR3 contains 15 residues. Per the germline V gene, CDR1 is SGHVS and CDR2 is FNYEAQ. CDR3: CASSPTVLSYNEQFF. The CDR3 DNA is TGTGCCAGCAGTCCGACAGTCCTCTCCTACAATGAGCAGTTCTTC.

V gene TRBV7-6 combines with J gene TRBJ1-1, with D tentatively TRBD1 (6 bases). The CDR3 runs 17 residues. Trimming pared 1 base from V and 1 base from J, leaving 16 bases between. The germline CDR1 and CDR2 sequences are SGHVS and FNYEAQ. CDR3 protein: CASSLETRGWGNTEAFF. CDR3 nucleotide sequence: TGTGCCAGCAGCTTAGAAACGAGGGGGTGGGGGAACACTGAAGCTTTCTTT.

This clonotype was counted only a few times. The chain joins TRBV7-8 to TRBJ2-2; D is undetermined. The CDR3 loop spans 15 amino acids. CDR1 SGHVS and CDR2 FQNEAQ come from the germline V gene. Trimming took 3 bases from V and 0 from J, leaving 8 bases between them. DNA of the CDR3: TGTGCCAGCAGCTTCGGACGGACGAACACCGGGGAGCTGTTTTTT. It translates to CASSFGRTNTGELFF.

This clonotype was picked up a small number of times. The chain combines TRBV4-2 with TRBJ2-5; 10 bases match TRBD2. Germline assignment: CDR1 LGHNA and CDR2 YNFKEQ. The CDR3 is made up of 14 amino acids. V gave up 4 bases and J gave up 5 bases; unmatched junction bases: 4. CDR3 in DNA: TGTGCCAGCAGCCCAGCGGGAGGGGGTGAGACCCAGTACTTC. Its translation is CASSPAGGGETQYF.

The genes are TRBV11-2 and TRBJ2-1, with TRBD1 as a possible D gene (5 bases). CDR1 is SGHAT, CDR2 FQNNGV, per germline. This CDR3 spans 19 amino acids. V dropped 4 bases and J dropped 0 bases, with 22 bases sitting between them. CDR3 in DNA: TGTGCCAGCAGCTCACTCAGGGCTAGATGGACCAGCTCCTACAATGAGCAGTTCTTC. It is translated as CASSSLRARWTSSYNEQFF.

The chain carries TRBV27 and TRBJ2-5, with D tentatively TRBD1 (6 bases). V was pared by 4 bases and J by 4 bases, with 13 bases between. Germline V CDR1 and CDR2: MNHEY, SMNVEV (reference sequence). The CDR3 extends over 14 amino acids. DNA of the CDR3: TGTGCCAGCAGTTGGGGGCCTCGACCAGAGACCCAGTACTTC. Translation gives CASSWGPRPETQYF.

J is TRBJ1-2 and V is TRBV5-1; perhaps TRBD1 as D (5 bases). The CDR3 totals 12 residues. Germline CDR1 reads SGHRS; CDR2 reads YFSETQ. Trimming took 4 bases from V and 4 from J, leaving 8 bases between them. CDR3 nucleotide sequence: TGCGCCAGCAGCCCGGGACGCTATGGCTACACCTTC. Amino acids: CASSPGRYGYTF.

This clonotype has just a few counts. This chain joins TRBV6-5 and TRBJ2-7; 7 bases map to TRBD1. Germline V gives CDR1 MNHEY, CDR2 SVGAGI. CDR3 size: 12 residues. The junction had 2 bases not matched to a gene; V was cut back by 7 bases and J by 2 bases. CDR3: CASKGQTYEQYF. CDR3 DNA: TGTGCCAGCAAGGGACAGACCTACGAGCAGTACTTC.

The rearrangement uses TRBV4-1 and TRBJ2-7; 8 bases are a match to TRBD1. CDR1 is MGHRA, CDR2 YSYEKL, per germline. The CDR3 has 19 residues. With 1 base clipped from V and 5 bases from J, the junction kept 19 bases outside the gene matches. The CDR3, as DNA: TGCGCCAGCAGCCAAGGCCTCCTGGGGTCTGGACAGGGCATCAACGAGCAGTACTTC. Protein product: CASSQGLLGSGQGINEQYF.

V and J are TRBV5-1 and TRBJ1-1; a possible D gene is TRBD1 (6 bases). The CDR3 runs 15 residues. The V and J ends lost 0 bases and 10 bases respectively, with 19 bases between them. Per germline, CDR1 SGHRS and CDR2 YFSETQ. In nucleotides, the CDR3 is TGCGCCAGCAGCTTGGATCAGGGGCCGGGTAGGGGAGCTTTCTTT. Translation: CASSLDQGPGRGAFF.

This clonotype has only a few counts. The CDR3 loop is CASSSLGRGSNQPQHF. DNA for the CDR3: TGTGCCAGCAGTAGTCTGGGGAGAGGGAGCAATCAGCCCCAGCATTTT. This rearrangement joins TRBV12-3 or TRBV12-4 to TRBJ1-5; no clear D gene. CDR3 size: 16 residues. Trimming stripped 5 bases from V and 1 base from J, with 15 bases between.